Shown below are 20 T cell receptor beta chains from a single sample sequenced in a study of T-cell reconstitution after alpha-beta-depleted transplantation in children. Construction of the TCRbeta library involved unique molecular identifiers. TCRdb analysed the PCR reads with MiXCR anew, one entry per CDR3 protein. The sample contains a few hundred thousand distinct CDR3 sequences, about 17% of which appear only once. Sequenced here: PBMCs, mostly from graft donor cells, sampled 360 days after TCRalphabeta/CD19-depleted stem cell transplant. All receptors come from a boy under three years old who had a stem cell transplant for Wiskott-Aldrich syndrome, so the T cells may come from the graft donor.

The sample holds a few counts of this clonotype. This chain joins TRBV5-6 and TRBJ2-1; the match to TRBD2 covers 13 bases. Germline V gene sequence: CDR1 SGHDT, CDR2 YYEEEE. The junction had 6 bases not matched to a gene; V was cut back by 5 bases and J by 7 bases. CDR3 length equals 15 residues. CDR3 region: CASRLLAGGPNEQFF. CDR3 DNA sequence: TGTGCCAGCAGGCTACTAGCGGGGGGGCCGAATGAGCAGTTCTTC.

The chain carries TRBV7-8 and TRBJ2-2, with TRBD1 matching over 8 bases. Germline trimming cut 2 bases from V and 7 bases from J; bases unmatched to any gene: 9. The CDR3 has 16 residues. Germline V gene sequence: CDR1 SGHVS, CDR2 FQNEAQ. CDR3 in DNA: TGTGCCAGCAGCTTATGGGCCCAGGGGGCAAGCGGGGAGCTGTTTTTT. Translating gives CASSLWAQGASGELFF. Combining the CDR3 with reference TRBV7-8 and TRBJ2-2 gives the whole variable domain GAGVSQSPRYKVAKRGQDVALRCDPISGHVSLFWYQQALGQGPEFLTYFQNEAQLDKSGLPSDRFFAERPEGSVSTLKIQRTQQEDSAVYLCASSLWAQGASGELFFGEGSRLTVL.

The chain recombines TRBV7-2 with TRBJ2-3, with 11 bases identical to TRBD2. This CDR3 region has 16 residues. V shed 0 bases, J shed 7 bases, and the junction held 6 bases outside the gene matches. Per the germline V gene, CDR1 is SGHTA and CDR2 is FQGNSA. The CDR3, as DNA: TGTGCCAGCAGCTTAGCGTCTCTAGCGGGGGGCTATACGCAGTATTTT. Its protein is CASSLASLAGGYTQYF.

This clonotype was detected only a few times. V and J are TRBV11-1 and TRBJ2-5; 11 bases align to TRBD2. V lost 3 bases to trimming and J lost 4 bases; unmatched junction nucleotides: 16. The CDR3 runs 19 residues. Germline values: CDR1 SGHAT, CDR2 FQDESV (reference sequence). CDR3 region: CASSLKGTSGSWRGETQYF. Written as DNA, the CDR3 is TGTGCCAGCAGCTTGAAGGGTACTAGCGGGAGTTGGAGAGGAGAGACCCAGTACTTC.

V gene TRBV27 combines with J gene TRBJ1-5; D perhaps matches TRBD1 (5 bases). CDR3 length: 14 residues. Trimming left V 6 bases short and J 3 bases short, with 12 bases between. Germline V gene sequence: CDR1 MNHEY, CDR2 SMNVEV (reference sequence). Written as DNA, the CDR3 is TGTGCCAGCAGAAGGGACGGAGACAATCAGCCCCAGCATTTT. This translates into CASRRDGDNQPQHF.

This chain links TRBV6-5 with TRBJ1-3; D uncertain. Per germline, CDR1 MNHEY and CDR2 SVGAGI. The CDR3 is 15 amino acids. Deletions cut 5 bases from V and 3 bases from J, with 14 bases between. This CDR3 is CASSTDLNYGNTIYF. The CDR3 bases are TGTGCCAGCAGTACTGACCTGAACTATGGAAACACCATATATTTT.

Only a few counts were recorded for this clonotype. This chain connects TRBV25-1 to TRBJ2-3, with 11 bases lining up with TRBD1. The V and J ends lost 1 base and 3 bases, in that order; junction bases with no gene match: 3. The CDR3 runs 16 residues. Germline V gene lookup returns CDR1 MGHDK and CDR2 SYGVNS. CDR3 DNA sequence: TGTGCCAGCAGTGAATTGGGGACAGGGGGAACAGATACGCAGTATTTT. Translated: CASSELGTGGTDTQYF.

The chain uses TRBV12-3 or TRBV12-4 and TRBJ2-5; D gene unclear. This CDR3 has 11 residues. The V end was cut by 5 bases, the J end by 9 bases, with 10 bases between. The CDR3 nucleotides are TGTGCCAGCAGTCAATTTAGGGCCCAGTACTTC. It specifies CASSQFRAQYF.

The chain uses TRBV4-3 and TRBJ2-2; possibly TRBD1 for D (5 bases). The CDR3 loop spans 14 amino acids. V shed 0 bases and J shed 6 bases, with 8 bases lying between them. CDR1 LGHNA and CDR2 YSLEER come from the germline V gene. The CDR3 DNA reads as TGCGCCAGCAGCCAAGATAGGGGATCCGGGGAGCTGTTTTTT. Its translation is CASSQDRGSGELFF.

The chain uses TRBV10-3 and TRBJ2-2, with 9 positions matching TRBD1. Per the germline V gene, CDR1 is ENHRY and CDR2 is SYGVKD. V was clipped by 2 bases and J by 0 bases; unmatched bases: 4. The CDR3 is 17 amino acids. The CDR3 nucleotides are TGTGCCATCAGTGAGACCAGACAGGGGGCGAACACCGGGGAGCTGTTTTTT. This gives the protein CAISETRQGANTGELFF.

The chain has TRBV4-1 and TRBJ2-1, with 7 bases fitting TRBD2. V was clipped by 4 bases and J by 5 bases; unmatched bases: 14. This CDR3 spans 17 amino acids. Germline V gene sequence: CDR1 MGHRA, CDR2 YSYEKL. CDR3 nucleotide sequence: TGCGCCAGCAGCCCGAGACTAGCCCTCTTCCTAAACAATGAGCAGTTCTTC. It specifies CASSPRLALFLNNEQFF.

This clonotype was detected ten times or more. The chain is built from TRBV12-3 or TRBV12-4 and TRBJ2-7; D is undetermined. The CDR3 runs to 14 residues. The V gene lost 3 bases and the J gene lost 2 bases, with 11 bases spanning the gap. The CDR3: CASSLRVLPYEQYF. In nucleotides, the CDR3 is TGTGCCAGCAGTTTGCGAGTTCTCCCCTACGAGCAGTACTTC.

This chain connects TRBV7-9 to TRBJ2-7; the D is unclear. This CDR3 has 12 amino acids. Germline CDR1 reads SEHNR; CDR2 reads FQNEAQ (reference sequence). Trimming shortened V by 3 bases and J by 2 bases, and 5 bases separated the two germline ends. CDR3 residues: CASSFPTYEQYF. In DNA form, the CDR3 reads TGTGCCAGCAGCTTTCCTACCTACGAGCAGTACTTC.

The chain uses TRBV12-3 or TRBV12-4 and TRBJ2-1, with 10 bases that match TRBD2. The V and J ends lost 6 bases and 4 bases, in that order; junction bases with no gene match: 6. This CDR3 is built from 15 residues. The CDR3 is CASRTSGKGYNEQFF. DNA of the CDR3: TGTGCCAGCAGAACTAGCGGGAAAGGGTACAATGAGCAGTTCTTC.

The rearrangement links TRBV20-1 to TRBJ2-1; TRBD1 matches 7 bases. The V gene's germline CDR1 is DFQATT and CDR2 SNEGSKA (reference sequence). This CDR3 comprises 14 residues. V gave up 6 bases and J gave up 2 bases; unmatched junction bases: 7. This CDR3 is CSAPPGTAYNEQFF. DNA for the CDR3: TGCAGTGCCCCTCCCGGGACAGCCTACAATGAGCAGTTCTTC.

This clonotype appeared a few times. The V call is TRBV6-2 or TRBV6-3, the J call TRBJ2-1; 9 bases agree with TRBD2. This CDR3 region has 21 residues. CDR1 and CDR2 (germline): MNHEY, SVGEGT. Losses at the gene ends were 6 bases for V and 0 bases for J; bases not matched to a gene: 21. CDR3 amino acids: CASRGGVGRLAESFSYNEQFF. The CDR3 bases are TGTGCCAGCAGGGGGGGGGTAGGGAGACTAGCGGAAAGCTTCTCCTACAATGAGCAGTTCTTC.

This clonotype was found a few times. V is TRBV15 and J is TRBJ2-2; tentative D call: TRBD1 (6 bases). Between the trimmed V and J ends, which lost 0 bases and 6 bases, there was a span of 17 bases. CDR3 length equals 17 residues. Germline CDR1 and CDR2: LNHNV and YYDKDF (reference sequence). CDR3 in amino acids: CATSRDLETGGSGELFF. The DNA of the CDR3 is TGTGCCACCAGCAGAGATCTGGAGACAGGAGGATCCGGGGAGCTGTTTTTT.

This rearrangement joins TRBV10-2 to TRBJ1-5; D gene ambiguous. The ends were cut back, 5 bases at V and 3 bases at J, with 11 bases in the middle. In germline, CDR1 is WSHSY, CDR2 SAAADI. The CDR3 spans 14 residues. CDR3 loop: CASSRLMSNQPQHF. The DNA of the CDR3 is TGCGCCAGCAGTAGACTCATGTCCAATCAGCCCCAGCATTTT.

There are a few counts of this clonotype. The V call is TRBV5-6, the J call TRBJ2-1; 8 positions match TRBD2. CDR3 size: 13 residues. The germline V gene has CDR1 SGHDT and CDR2 YYEEEE. With 4 bases clipped from V and 8 bases from J, the junction kept 5 bases outside the gene matches. In nucleotides, the CDR3 is TGTGCCAGCAGCCCGAGCGGGAGAGATGAGCAGTTCTTC. It is translated as CASSPSGRDEQFF.

V usage is TRBV3-1 and J usage is TRBJ2-5; 7 bases are a match to TRBD2. With 3 bases clipped from V and 4 bases from J, the junction kept 8 bases outside the gene matches. The CDR3 runs to 15 residues. Per the germline V gene, CDR1 is LGHDT and CDR2 is YNNKEL (reference sequence). The CDR3 spells CASSQAGTIGETQYF. As DNA, the CDR3 is TGTGCCAGCAGCCAGGCCGGGACTATCGGAGAGACCCAGTACTTC.